Described below is a single TCR beta chain sequence and its context. No antigen is known for it. This sample stems from a study of T cell responses to AZD1222 COVID-19 vaccine. General study findings and limits: Variant regions that are unmutated are reportedly the target of nearly half of spike-specific TCRs.

The method was immunoSEQ multiplex PCR; TCRdb's version includes in-frame clones alone and lacks a portion of them. Among some 150,000 clones listed, 94% were seen once. Trimming shortened V by 2 bases and J by 6 bases, and 6 bases separated the two germline ends. Looked up from germline, CDR1 is LGHNA and CDR2 is YNFKEQ. The CDR3 has 12 amino acids. The chain is built from TRBV4-2 and TRBJ2-3; D uncertain. The TCR sequence derives from an adult in good health. Sequencing used peripheral blood, obtained on day 0 of AZD1222 vaccination. The chain's CDR3 is CASSQLTDTQYF. The CDR3 DNA sequence: TGTGCCAGCAGCCAATTAACGGATACGCAGTATTTT.